The rows below give T cell receptor beta chains drawn from one sample of a study of Graves' ophthalmopathy and Graves' hyperthyroidism. TCRdb used MiXCR to reprocess the multiplex PCR reads, holding one entry per CDR3 protein. The table includes a few hundred thousand distinct CDR3 sequences, about 17% detected once. Sequencing used peripheral blood. Receptors originate from an adult woman with stable Graves' hyperthyroidism. Each CDR3 is given with its conserved first and last residue. A D gene is named only where the DNA matches it firmly. Size values are once, few and many counts, or a class for expanded clones, and some rows have none.

j_gene: TRBJ1-1; d_gene: -; len: 14; v_gene: TRBV6-2/TRBV6-3; abundance: many; CDR3aa: CASSNTPRNTEAFF; CDR3nt: TGTGCCAGCAGTAATACGCCTCGGAACACTGAAGCTTTCTTT
j_gene: TRBJ2-5; d_gene: TRBD1; len: 15; v_gene: TRBV10-3; abundance: many; CDR3aa: CATYPTGTGSETQYF; CDR3nt: TGTGCCACCTACCCTACTGGGACAGGGTCAGAGACCCAGTACTTC
j_gene: TRBJ2-6; d_gene: -; len: 14; v_gene: TRBV29-1; abundance: many; CDR3aa: CSVAGASGANVLTF; CDR3nt: TGCAGCGTTGCGGGGGCCTCTGGGGCCAACGTCCTGACTTTC
j_gene: TRBJ1-1; d_gene: -; len: 14; v_gene: TRBV2; abundance: many; CDR3aa: CASILGGGNTEAFF; CDR3nt: TGTGCCAGCATCCTGGGCGGCGGGAACACTGAAGCTTTCTTT
j_gene: TRBJ1-1; d_gene: -; len: 16; v_gene: TRBV7-2; abundance: many; CDR3aa: CASSLAGGLGDTEAFF; CDR3nt: TGTGCCAGCAGCTTAGCGGGCGGGCTCGGAGACACTGAAGCTTTCTTT
j_gene: TRBJ1-2; d_gene: -; len: 10; v_gene: TRBV19; abundance: -; CDR3aa: CVPGIYGYTF; CDR3nt: TGTGTACCAGGGATCTATGGCTACACCTTC
j_gene: TRBJ2-2; d_gene: -; len: 17; v_gene: TRBV7-8; abundance: -; CDR3aa: CASSFELGISRGGELFF; CDR3nt: TGTGCCAGCAGCTTCGAACTAGGCATCTCAAGGGGCGGGGAGCTGTTTTTT
j_gene: TRBJ1-1; d_gene: -; len: 15; v_gene: TRBV5-1; abundance: many; CDR3aa: CASSLVQALDAEAFF; CDR3nt: TGCGCCAGCAGCTTGGTTCAGGCCCTGGACGCTGAAGCTTTCTTT
j_gene: TRBJ2-5; d_gene: TRBD2; len: 16; v_gene: TRBV6-5; abundance: many; CDR3aa: CASTFSQAGGPTTQYF; CDR3nt: TGTGCCAGCACTTTCAGTCAAGCGGGAGGCCCTACGACCCAGTACTTC
j_gene: TRBJ2-5; d_gene: -; len: 13; v_gene: TRBV7-2; abundance: -; CDR3aa: CASSLGMVETQYF; CDR3nt: TGTGCCAGCAGCTTAGGGATGGTGGAGACCCAGTACTTC
j_gene: TRBJ1-1; d_gene: -; len: 15; v_gene: TRBV3-1; abundance: few; CDR3aa: CASSQGYTSPPEAFF; CDR3nt: TGTGCCAGCAGCCAAGGCTACACCTCCCCCCCTGAAGCTTTCTTT
j_gene: TRBJ2-5; d_gene: TRBD2; len: 15; v_gene: TRBV5-1; abundance: few; CDR3aa: CASSPAGGPKETQYF; CDR3nt: TGCGCCAGCAGCCCAGCGGGAGGTCCTAAAGAGACCCAGTACTTC
j_gene: TRBJ1-2; d_gene: -; len: 13; v_gene: TRBV30; abundance: many; CDR3aa: CAWSVSGNYGYTF; CDR3nt: TGTGCCTGGAGTGTTTCGGGGAACTATGGCTACACCTTC
j_gene: TRBJ1-1; d_gene: -; len: 12; v_gene: TRBV9; abundance: few; CDR3aa: CASSVDGTEAFF; CDR3nt: TGTGCCAGCAGCGTAGATGGCACTGAAGCTTTCTTT
j_gene: TRBJ2-5; d_gene: TRBD1; len: 15; v_gene: TRBV2; abundance: many; CDR3aa: CATFPTGAIGETQYF; CDR3nt: TGTGCCACCTTTCCGACAGGGGCAATAGGAGAGACCCAGTACTTC
j_gene: TRBJ1-1; d_gene: TRBD1; len: 13; v_gene: TRBV6-1; abundance: many; CDR3aa: CASSEYRGDEAFF; CDR3nt: TGTGCCAGCAGTGAGTACAGGGGTGATGAAGCTTTCTTT
j_gene: TRBJ1-5; d_gene: -; len: 15; v_gene: TRBV20-1; abundance: -; CDR3aa: CSASPRRGSNQPQHF; CDR3nt: TGCAGTGCTAGTCCCCGCCGAGGCAGCAATCAGCCCCAGCATTTT
j_gene: TRBJ1-1; d_gene: -; len: 17; v_gene: TRBV28; abundance: many; CDR3aa: CASSLQGSTAMNTEAFF; CDR3nt: TGTGCCAGCAGTCTCCAAGGGTCGACAGCCATGAACACTGAAGCTTTCTTT
j_gene: TRBJ1-2; d_gene: TRBD1; len: 16; v_gene: TRBV27; abundance: many; CDR3aa: CASSLSRTGRNYGYTF; CDR3nt: TGTGCCAGCAGTTTATCCCGGACAGGGAGGAACTATGGCTACACCTTC
j_gene: TRBJ1-2; d_gene: -; len: 13; v_gene: TRBV20-1; abundance: many; CDR3aa: CSAREPVDYGYTF; CDR3nt: TGCAGTGCTAGAGAACCAGTGGACTATGGCTACACCTTC
j_gene: TRBJ2-2; d_gene: -; len: 12; v_gene: TRBV20-1; abundance: many; CDR3aa: CSARRGAGELFF; CDR3nt: TGCAGTGCTAGAAGGGGGGCCGGGGAGCTGTTTTTT
j_gene: TRBJ2-7; d_gene: TRBD1; len: 14; v_gene: TRBV5-1; abundance: many; CDR3aa: CASNDGQGLGEQYF; CDR3nt: TGCGCCAGCAACGATGGACAGGGTTTAGGCGAGCAGTACTTC
j_gene: TRBJ2-2; d_gene: -; len: 17; v_gene: TRBV7-2; abundance: many; CDR3aa: CASSLAGGGKGTGELFF; CDR3nt: TGTGCCAGCAGCTTAGCGGGAGGGGGCAAGGGAACCGGGGAGCTGTTTTTT
j_gene: TRBJ2-7; d_gene: -; len: 16; v_gene: TRBV29-1; abundance: many; CDR3aa: CSVAGETGQPVYEQYF; CDR3nt: TGCAGCGTTGCGGGGGAAACGGGACAGCCTGTTTACGAGCAGTACTTC
j_gene: TRBJ2-7; d_gene: TRBD2; len: 17; v_gene: TRBV4-1; abundance: many; CDR3aa: CASSQETTSGSGGEQYF; CDR3nt: TGCGCCAGCAGCCAAGAGACAACTAGCGGGTCGGGTGGCGAGCAGTACTTC
j_gene: TRBJ2-4; d_gene: TRBD1; len: 15; v_gene: TRBV6-5; abundance: many; CDR3aa: CASSYSDRGYNIKYF; CDR3nt: TGTGCCAGCAGTTACTCGGACAGGGGGTACAACATTAAGTACTTC
j_gene: TRBJ2-7; d_gene: -; len: 13; v_gene: TRBV3-1; abundance: many; CDR3aa: CASSQDGPYEQYF; CDR3nt: TGTGCCAGCAGCCAAGACGGACCCTACGAGCAGTACTTC
j_gene: TRBJ2-5; d_gene: TRBD2; len: 16; v_gene: TRBV4-2; abundance: many; CDR3aa: CASSPTSGDEQETQYF; CDR3nt: TGTGCCAGCAGCCCGACTAGCGGAGACGAACAAGAGACCCAGTACTTC
j_gene: TRBJ2-2; d_gene: -; len: 15; v_gene: TRBV10-3; abundance: many; CDR3aa: CAIGGYGVGTGELFF; CDR3nt: TGTGCCATCGGTGGATATGGAGTAGGCACCGGGGAGCTGTTTTTT
j_gene: TRBJ1-1; d_gene: TRBD1; len: 14; v_gene: TRBV6-1; abundance: few; CDR3aa: CASSGGQGISEAFF; CDR3nt: TGCGCCAGCAGCGGGGGACAGGGAATTTCTGAAGCTTTCTTT
j_gene: TRBJ2-7; d_gene: TRBD1; len: 15; v_gene: TRBV27; abundance: many; CDR3aa: CASSSISGQPYEQYF; CDR3nt: TGTGCCAGCAGTTCTATTTCGGGACAGCCCTACGAGCAGTACTTC
j_gene: TRBJ2-7; d_gene: -; len: 11; v_gene: TRBV20-1; abundance: many; CDR3aa: CSARVLHEQYF; CDR3nt: TGCAGTGCTAGGGTGCTCCACGAGCAGTACTTC
j_gene: TRBJ2-5; d_gene: -; len: 16; v_gene: TRBV19; abundance: many; CDR3aa: CASSPLGEGGQETQYF; CDR3nt: TGTGCCAGTAGTCCCCTCGGAGAGGGAGGACAAGAGACCCAGTACTTC
j_gene: TRBJ1-1; d_gene: -; len: 13; v_gene: TRBV29-1; abundance: many; CDR3aa: CSVGRAMNTEAFF; CDR3nt: TGCAGCGTTGGTCGGGCCATGAACACTGAAGCTTTCTTT
j_gene: TRBJ2-5; d_gene: TRBD2; len: 17; v_gene: TRBV6-1; abundance: many; CDR3aa: CASTLEAGSLAVETQYF; CDR3nt: TGTGCCAGCACTCTTGAAGCGGGGTCGCTCGCGGTGGAGACCCAGTACTTC
j_gene: TRBJ2-7; d_gene: -; len: 15; v_gene: TRBV20-1; abundance: many; CDR3aa: CSARGVMGLEGEQYF; CDR3nt: TGCAGTGCTAGAGGTGTGATGGGGCTGGAGGGCGAGCAGTACTTC
j_gene: TRBJ2-6; d_gene: -; len: 17; v_gene: TRBV7-3; abundance: many; CDR3aa: CASSHGTYPSGANVLTF; CDR3nt: TGTGCCAGCAGCCATGGGACATATCCCTCTGGGGCCAACGTCCTGACTTTC
j_gene: TRBJ2-5; d_gene: -; len: 14; v_gene: TRBV11-1; abundance: many; CDR3aa: CASSSSPRLETQYF; CDR3nt: TGTGCCAGCAGCTCGTCCCCCCGACTGGAGACCCAGTACTTC
j_gene: TRBJ1-1; d_gene: -; len: 12; v_gene: TRBV4-1; abundance: many; CDR3aa: CASSLGGLGAFF; CDR3nt: TGCGCCAGCAGCCTCGGGGGGCTAGGAGCTTTCTTT
j_gene: TRBJ2-7; d_gene: -; len: 14; v_gene: TRBV7-9; abundance: many; CDR3aa: CASSLTINLYEQYF; CDR3nt: TGTGCCAGCAGCTTGACCATAAACCTCTACGAGCAGTACTTC
j_gene: TRBJ2-7; d_gene: -; len: 12; v_gene: TRBV28; abundance: many; CDR3aa: CASSSQVLKQYF; CDR3nt: TGTGCCAGCAGTTCCCAAGTTTTGAAGCAGTACTTC
j_gene: TRBJ2-7; d_gene: TRBD2; len: 16; v_gene: TRBV6-2/TRBV6-3; abundance: medium-sized; CDR3aa: CASSDPKAGSSYEQYF; CDR3nt: TGTGCCAGCAGCGATCCGAAAGCGGGAAGCTCCTACGAGCAGTACTTC
j_gene: TRBJ1-5; d_gene: -; len: 16; v_gene: TRBV4-1; abundance: few; CDR3aa: CASSLPRGDSNQPQHF; CDR3nt: TGCGCCAGCAGCCTCCCGCGGGGGGATAGCAATCAGCCCCAGCATTTT
j_gene: TRBJ1-2; d_gene: TRBD1; len: 18; v_gene: TRBV12-3/TRBV12-4; abundance: many; CDR3aa: CASRGSLYRQGSLGGYTF; CDR3nt: TGTGCCAGCCGGGGGAGCCTCTACCGACAGGGTTCATTGGGTGGCTACACCTTC
j_gene: TRBJ2-7; d_gene: -; len: 14; v_gene: TRBV6-1; abundance: many; CDR3aa: CASRRGSKSYEQYF; CDR3nt: TGTGCCAGCAGGAGGGGCTCTAAGTCCTACGAGCAGTACTTC
j_gene: TRBJ2-7; d_gene: TRBD2; len: 15; v_gene: TRBV28; abundance: many; CDR3aa: CASKGLAGGAYEQYF; CDR3nt: TGTGCCAGCAAGGGACTAGCGGGAGGGGCCTACGAGCAGTACTTC
j_gene: TRBJ1-1; d_gene: -; len: 13; v_gene: TRBV4-2; abundance: -; CDR3aa: CASGRGGNTEAFF; CDR3nt: TGTGCCAGCGGCAGGGGAGGGAACACTGAAGCTTTCTTT
j_gene: TRBJ2-7; d_gene: TRBD1; len: 14; v_gene: TRBV27; abundance: many; CDR3aa: CASTMTGRDYEQYF; CDR3nt: TGTGCCAGCACCATGACAGGGCGCGACTACGAGCAGTACTTC
j_gene: TRBJ2-7; d_gene: TRBD1; len: 14; v_gene: TRBV28; abundance: many; CDR3aa: CATTRDRVSYEQYF; CDR3nt: TGTGCCACCACCCGGGACAGGGTCTCCTACGAGCAGTACTTC